This T cell receptor beta chain originates from a study of control samples from healthy donors and cancer patients. This table comes from immunoSEQ multiplex PCR, and its TCRdb copy is limited to in-frame clones, with some not included. This sample has roughly 120,000 clones, with about 91% found just once. Looked up from germline, CDR1 is SGHNT and CDR2 is YYREEE (reference sequence). Unmatched junction bases numbered 4, after V lost 0 bases and J lost 3 bases. CDR3 length equals 16 residues. The source material was blood. This chain connects TRBV5-4 to TRBJ2-1; 9 bases agree with TRBD1. This sequence originates from a man aged 40-50 years in good health. CDR3 nucleotide sequence: TGTGCCAGCAGCTTGGGGACAGGGGCAAACTACAATGAGCAGTTCTTC. This gives the protein CASSLGTGANYNEQFF.